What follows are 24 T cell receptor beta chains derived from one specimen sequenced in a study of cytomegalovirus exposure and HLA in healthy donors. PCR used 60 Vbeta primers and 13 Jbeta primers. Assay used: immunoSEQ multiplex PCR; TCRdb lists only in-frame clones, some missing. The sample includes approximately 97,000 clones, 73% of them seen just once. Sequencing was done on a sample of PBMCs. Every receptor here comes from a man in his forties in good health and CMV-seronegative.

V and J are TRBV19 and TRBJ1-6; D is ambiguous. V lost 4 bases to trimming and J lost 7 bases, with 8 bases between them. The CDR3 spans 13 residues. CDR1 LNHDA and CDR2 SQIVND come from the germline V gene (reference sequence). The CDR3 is CASSSTGNSPLHF. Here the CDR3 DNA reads TGTGCCAGTAGTAGCACGGGAAATTCACCCCTCCACTTT.

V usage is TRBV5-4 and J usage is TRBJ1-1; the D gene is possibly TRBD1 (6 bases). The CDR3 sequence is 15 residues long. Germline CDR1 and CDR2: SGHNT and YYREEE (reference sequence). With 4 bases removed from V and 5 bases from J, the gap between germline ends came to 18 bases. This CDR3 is CASSPNRGGLTEAFF. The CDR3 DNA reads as TGTGCCAGCAGCCCCAATCGAGGGGGTCTTACTGAAGCTTTCTTT.

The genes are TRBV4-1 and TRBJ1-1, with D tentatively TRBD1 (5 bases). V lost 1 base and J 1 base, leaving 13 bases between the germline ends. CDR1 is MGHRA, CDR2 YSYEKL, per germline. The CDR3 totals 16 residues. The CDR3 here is CASSQAHFRANTEAFF. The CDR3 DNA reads TGCGCCAGCAGCCAAGCACATTTCAGGGCGAACACTGAAGCTTTCTTT.

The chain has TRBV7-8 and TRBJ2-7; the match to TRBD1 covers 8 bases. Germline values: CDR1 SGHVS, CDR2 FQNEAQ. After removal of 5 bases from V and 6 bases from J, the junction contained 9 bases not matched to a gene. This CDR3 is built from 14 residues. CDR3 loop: CASSKPDRVAEQYF. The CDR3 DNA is TGTGCCAGCAGCAAACCGGACAGGGTAGCCGAGCAGTACTTC.

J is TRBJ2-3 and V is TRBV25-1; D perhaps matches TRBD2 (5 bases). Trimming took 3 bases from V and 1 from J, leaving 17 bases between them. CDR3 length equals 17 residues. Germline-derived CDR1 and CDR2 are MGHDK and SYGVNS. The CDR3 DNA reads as TGTGCCAGCAGTGACTCGTCTGGTAGTAGCGGCACAGATACGCAGTATTTT. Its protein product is CASSDSSGSSGTDTQYF.

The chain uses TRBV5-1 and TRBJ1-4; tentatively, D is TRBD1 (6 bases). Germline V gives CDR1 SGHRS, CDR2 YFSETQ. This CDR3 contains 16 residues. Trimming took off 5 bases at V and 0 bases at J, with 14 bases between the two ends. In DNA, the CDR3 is TGCGCCAGCAGTACAGGGAATTATCCAACTAATGAAAAACTGTTTTTT. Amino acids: CASSTGNYPTNEKLFF.

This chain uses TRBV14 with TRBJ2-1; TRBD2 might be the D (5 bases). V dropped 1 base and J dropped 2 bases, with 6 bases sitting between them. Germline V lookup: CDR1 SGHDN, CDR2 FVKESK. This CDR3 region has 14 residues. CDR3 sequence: CASSQVTTYNEQFF. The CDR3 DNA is TGTGCCAGCAGCCAAGTGACTACCTACAATGAGCAGTTCTTC. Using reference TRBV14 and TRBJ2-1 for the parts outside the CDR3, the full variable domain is EAGVTQFPSHSVIEKGQTVTLRCDPISGHDNLYWYRRVMGKEIKFLLHFVKESKQDESGMPNNRFLAERTGGTYSTLKVQPAELEDSGVYFCASSQVTTYNEQFFGPGTRLTVL.

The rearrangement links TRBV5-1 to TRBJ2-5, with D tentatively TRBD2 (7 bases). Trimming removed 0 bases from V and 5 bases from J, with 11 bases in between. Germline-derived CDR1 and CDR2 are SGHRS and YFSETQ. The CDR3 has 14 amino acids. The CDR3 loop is CASSLEGGGETQYF. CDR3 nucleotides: TGCGCCAGCAGCTTGGAAGGGGGAGGGGAGACCCAGTACTTC.

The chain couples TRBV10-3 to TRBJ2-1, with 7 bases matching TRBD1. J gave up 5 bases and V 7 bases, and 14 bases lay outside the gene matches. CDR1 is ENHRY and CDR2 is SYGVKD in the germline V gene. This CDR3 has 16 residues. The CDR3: CAITQTRDSDNNEQFF. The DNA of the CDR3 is TGTGCCATCACCCAGACCCGGGACAGTGACAACAATGAGCAGTTCTTC.

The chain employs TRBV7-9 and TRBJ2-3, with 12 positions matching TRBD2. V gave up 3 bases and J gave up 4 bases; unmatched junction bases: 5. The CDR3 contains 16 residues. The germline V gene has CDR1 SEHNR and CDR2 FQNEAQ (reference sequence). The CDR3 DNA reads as TGTGCCAGCAGCTTGCCTAGCGGGGGGGCGTCAGATACGCAGTATTTT. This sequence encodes CASSLPSGGASDTQYF.

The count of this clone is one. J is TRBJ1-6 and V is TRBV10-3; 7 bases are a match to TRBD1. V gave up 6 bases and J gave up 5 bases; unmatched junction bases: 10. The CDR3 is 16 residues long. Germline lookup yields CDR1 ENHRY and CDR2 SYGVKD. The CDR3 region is CAIRGTRGQDNSPLHF. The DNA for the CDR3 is TGTGCCATCAGGGGAACGAGGGGGCAGGATAATTCACCCCTCCACTTT.

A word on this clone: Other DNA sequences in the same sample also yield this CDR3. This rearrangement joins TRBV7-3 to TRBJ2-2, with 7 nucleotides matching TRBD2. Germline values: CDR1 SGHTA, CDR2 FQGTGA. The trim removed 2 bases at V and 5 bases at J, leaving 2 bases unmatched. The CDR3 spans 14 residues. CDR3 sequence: CASSLRGGTGELFF. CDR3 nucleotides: TGTGCCAGCAGCTTACGCGGGGGTACCGGGGAGCTGTTTTTT.

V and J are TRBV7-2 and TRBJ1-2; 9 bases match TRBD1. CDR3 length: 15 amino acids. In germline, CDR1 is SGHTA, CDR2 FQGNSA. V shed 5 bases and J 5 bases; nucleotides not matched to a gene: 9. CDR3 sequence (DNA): TGTGCCAGCAGCCCAGGACAGGGGTATCGGTATGGCTACACCTTC. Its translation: CASSPGQGYRYGYTF.

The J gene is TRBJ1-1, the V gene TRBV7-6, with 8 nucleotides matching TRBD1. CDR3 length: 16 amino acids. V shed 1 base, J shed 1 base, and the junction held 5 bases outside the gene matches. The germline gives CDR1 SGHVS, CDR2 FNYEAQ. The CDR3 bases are TGTGCCAGCAGCTTAGTCCAGGGGGCGGCGAACACTGAAGCTTTCTTT. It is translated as CASSLVQGAANTEAFF.

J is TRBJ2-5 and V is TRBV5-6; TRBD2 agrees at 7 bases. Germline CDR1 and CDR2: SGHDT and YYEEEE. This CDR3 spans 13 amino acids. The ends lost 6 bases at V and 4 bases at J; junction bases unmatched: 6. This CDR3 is CASNWGGTETQYF. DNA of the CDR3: TGTGCCAGCAACTGGGGGGGGACAGAGACCCAGTACTTC.

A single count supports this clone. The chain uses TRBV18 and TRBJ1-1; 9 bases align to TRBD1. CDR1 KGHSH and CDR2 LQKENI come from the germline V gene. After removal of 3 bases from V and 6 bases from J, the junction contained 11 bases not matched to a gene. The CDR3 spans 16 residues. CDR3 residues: CASSPGTGLGGPEAFF. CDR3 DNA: TGTGCCAGCTCACCCGGGACAGGGTTAGGGGGACCTGAAGCTTTCTTT.

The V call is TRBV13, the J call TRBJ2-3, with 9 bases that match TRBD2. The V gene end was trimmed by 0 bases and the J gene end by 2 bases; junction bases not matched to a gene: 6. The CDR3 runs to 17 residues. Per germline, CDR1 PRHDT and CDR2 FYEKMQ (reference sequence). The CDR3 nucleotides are TGTGCCAGCAGCTTAGGCACTACTAGCGGGTCCACAGATACGCAGTATTTT. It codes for CASSLGTTSGSTDTQYF.

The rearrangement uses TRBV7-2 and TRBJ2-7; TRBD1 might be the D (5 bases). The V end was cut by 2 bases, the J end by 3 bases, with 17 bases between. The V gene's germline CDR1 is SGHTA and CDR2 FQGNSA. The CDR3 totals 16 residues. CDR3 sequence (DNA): TGTGCCAGCAGCTTAACTGTGACAGAGCCACTCTACGAGCAGTACTTC. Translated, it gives CASSLTVTEPLYEQYF.

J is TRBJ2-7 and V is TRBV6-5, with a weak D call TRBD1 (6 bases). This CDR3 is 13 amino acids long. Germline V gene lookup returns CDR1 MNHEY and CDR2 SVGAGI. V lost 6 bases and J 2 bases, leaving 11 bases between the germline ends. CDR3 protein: CASSWTAAYEQYF. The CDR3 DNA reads TGTGCCAGCAGCTGGACAGCAGCCTACGAGCAGTACTTC.

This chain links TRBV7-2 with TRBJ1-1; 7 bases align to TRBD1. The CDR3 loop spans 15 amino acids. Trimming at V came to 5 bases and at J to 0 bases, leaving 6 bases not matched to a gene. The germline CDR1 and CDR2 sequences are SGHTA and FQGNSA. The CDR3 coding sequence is TGTGCCAGCAGCAACAGGGGATTAATGAACACTGAAGCTTTCTTT. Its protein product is CASSNRGLMNTEAFF.

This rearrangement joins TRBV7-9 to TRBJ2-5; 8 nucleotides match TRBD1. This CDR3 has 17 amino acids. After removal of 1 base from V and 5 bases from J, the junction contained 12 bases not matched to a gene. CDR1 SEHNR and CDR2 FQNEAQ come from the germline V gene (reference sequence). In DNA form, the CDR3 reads TGTGCCAGCAGCTTAGGGGGGTGGGCAGGGGGCATGGAGACCCAGTACTTC. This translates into CASSLGGWAGGMETQYF. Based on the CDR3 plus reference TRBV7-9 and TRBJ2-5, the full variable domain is DTGVSQNPRHKITKRGQNVTFRCDPISEHNRLYWYRQTLGQGPEFLTYFQNEAQLEKSRLLSDRFSAERPKGSFSTLEIQRTEQGDSAMYLCASSLGGWAGGMETQYFGPGTRLLVL.

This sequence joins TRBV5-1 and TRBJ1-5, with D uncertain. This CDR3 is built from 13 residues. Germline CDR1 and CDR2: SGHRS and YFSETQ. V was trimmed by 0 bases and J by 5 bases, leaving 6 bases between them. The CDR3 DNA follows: TGCGCCAGCAGCTTGGGGGGAGATCAGCCCCAGCATTTT. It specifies CASSLGGDQPQHF.

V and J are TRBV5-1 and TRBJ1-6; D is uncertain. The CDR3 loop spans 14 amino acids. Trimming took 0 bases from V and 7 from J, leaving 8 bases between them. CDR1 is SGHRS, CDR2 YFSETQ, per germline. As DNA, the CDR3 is TGCGCCAGCAGCTTGGTGGAGGTGAATTCACCCCTCCACTTT. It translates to CASSLVEVNSPLHF.

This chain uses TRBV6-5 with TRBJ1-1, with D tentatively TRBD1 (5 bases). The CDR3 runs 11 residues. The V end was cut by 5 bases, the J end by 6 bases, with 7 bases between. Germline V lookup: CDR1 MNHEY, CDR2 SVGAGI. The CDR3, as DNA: TGTGCCAGCAGTCGGGGGTCTGAAGCTTTCTTT. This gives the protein CASSRGSEAFF.